The TCR beta chain described here comes from a study of molecular identifiers for immune sequencing clone quantification. Whole-study findings and limits: Identical TCR molecules can share a barcode, and this sharing could underestimate highly expanded clone sizes.

MiXCR, run by TCRdb on the PCR reads, gives a single entry per CDR3 protein. The sample has more than 10,000 distinct CDR3 sequences, 16% seen once. This clonotype was counted between two and nine times. The antigen is unknown. This TCR came from a human donor in good health. Some libraries in this study had Jurkat cell RNA spiked in. Sequencing was performed on naive CD8+ T cells from blood, with Jurkat cell RNA spiked in. Indicated subset: FACS-sorted CD8+CD4-CCR7+CD45RA+ naive T cells.

The CDR3 DNA reads as TGTGCCAGCGGTTGGCTAGCGGGAGGACCGAGCTCCTACAATGAGCAGTTCTTC. This codes for CASGWLAGGPSSYNEQFF. V and J are TRBV12-3 or TRBV12-4 and TRBJ2-1; 11 bases line up with TRBD2. The CDR3 sequence is 18 residues long. V was pared by 8 bases and J by 0 bases, with 12 bases of the junction left unmatched.